This T cell receptor beta chain was recorded in a study of somatic mutations in cytotoxic T cells in rheumatoid arthritis. Findings and caveats of the study: The top CD8+ clone topped 20% of CD8+ cells in about an eighth of the roughly 60 patients. Among patients with rheumatoid arthritis, but not healthy controls, CD8+ clonality increased with age.

CDR3 length: 14 amino acids. The V and J ends lost 2 bases and 4 bases respectively, with 10 bases between them. In germline, CDR1 is SGDLS, CDR2 YYNGEE. As handled by the study authors: Expanded CD8+ clones from patients, those larger than 1%, seldom had a match among published virus-specific TCRB sequences. The method was immunoSEQ multiplex PCR; TCRdb's version includes in-frame clones alone and lacks a portion of them. The DNA gave D and trimming, while V, J and clone size come from that table. Of 7,100 or so clones listed, about 82% are singletons. Details on this clone: Antigen unknown.

Sample: CD8+ T cells sorted from blood. The chain is built from TRBV9 and TRBJ1-3; D is undetermined. This sequence originates from an adult with rheumatoid arthritis. The CDR3 here is CASSVDLRGNTIYF. Here the CDR3 DNA reads TGTGCCAGCAGCGTCGACTTAAGGGGAAACACCATATATTTT.